Listed below are T cell receptor beta chains from one sample, sequenced in a study of blood T cell repertoires in COVID-19. The table came from immunoSEQ multiplex PCR; TCRdb's copy has only in-frame clones and leaves some out. In the table there are 220,000 or so clones, roughly 84% of which are singletons. Sequencing used PBMCs or T cells enriched from blood (not recorded which). Receptor source: a woman aged 35 to 49 who had recovered from COVID-19. The CDR3 runs from the conserved cysteine through the conserved F or W. A D gene is named only where the DNA matches it firmly. Size tells how often a clone was seen (once, few, many) or the class of an expanded clone, and some rows leave it out.

>.|TRBV3-1/TRBV3-2|TRBD1|TRBJ1-2
TGTGCCAGCAGCCAGGCAGACAGGGGTAGCTATGGCTACACCTTC
CASSQADRGSYGYTF
>.|TRBV3-1/TRBV3-2|.|TRBJ1-3
TGTGCCAGCAGCCAAAGGGGGTCGGGAAACACCATATATTTT
CASSQRGSGNTIYF
>few|TRBV6-5|TRBD1|TRBJ1-1
TGTGCCAGCCGGACGACAGGGATGAACACTGAAGCTTTCTTT
CASRTTGMNTEAFF
>.|TRBV3-1/TRBV3-2|.|TRBJ2-6
TGTGCCAGCAGCCAGGGGCAGGGAGTCCTGACTTTC
CASSQGQGVLTF
>.|TRBV9|.|TRBJ2-5
TGTGCCAGCAGCGTCCTTCCAGGTAGCCAAGAGACCCAGTACTTC
CASSVLPGSQETQYF
>.|TRBV3-1/TRBV3-2|TRBD1|TRBJ2-5
TGTGCCAGCAGCCAAGATTGGAAGACAGGGCTCGGGGAGACCCAGTACTTC
CASSQDWKTGLGETQYF
>few|TRBV7-3|TRBD2|TRBJ2-7
TGTGCCAGCAGCCAAACTAGCGGGAGGATCCACGAGCAGTACTTC
CASSQTSGRIHEQYF
>.|TRBV6-5|TRBD1|TRBJ1-2
TGTGCCAGCAGTTACTCGGGACAGAACTATGGCTACACCTTC
CASSYSGQNYGYTF
>.|TRBV13|TRBD2|TRBJ2-2
TGTGCCAGCAGCTTAATGGTGCGGGAGCCCGGGGAGCTGTTTTTT
CASSLMVREPGELFF
>.|TRBV6-4|TRBD2|TRBJ2-1
TGTGCCAGCAGCCGGGAGGGACTAGCTTATGGTGAGCAGTTCTTC
CASSREGLAYGEQFF
>.|TRBV6-2/TRBV6-3|.|TRBJ1-3
TGTGCCAGCAGTTCGAAGGGGTTCTCCTTTTTCACCATATATTTT
CASSSKGFSFFTIYF
>.|TRBV19|TRBD1|TRBJ2-5
TGTGCCAGTAGTATCAGGGGGTGGGAGAGCCAAGAGACCCAGTACTTC
CASSIRGWESQETQYF
>.|TRBV5-4|TRBD2|TRBJ2-5
TGTGCCAGCAGCCCGGGACTAGCGGGAGCAGAGACCCAGTACTTC
CASSPGLAGAETQYF
>.|TRBV27|TRBD1|TRBJ1-6
TGTGCCAGCAGTGGACAGGGATCCTATAATTCACCCCTCCACTTT
CASSGQGSYNSPLHF
>.|TRBV10-3|.|TRBJ1-2
TGTGCCATCAGTGTTCGGGTCGCGGATGGCTACACCTTC
CAISVRVADGYTF
>.|TRBV19|TRBD2|TRBJ2-3
TGTGCCAGTAGTATTCCCGCCCGGAGCGGGACTAGCACAGATACGCAGTATTTT
CASSIPARSGTSTDTQYF
>.|TRBV18|TRBD2|TRBJ2-3
TGTGCCAGCTCACCTCGGACTAGCGGGAGCGCAGATACGCAGTATTTT
CASSPRTSGSADTQYF
>many|TRBV6-1|TRBD2|TRBJ2-1
TGTGCCAGCAGTGAACTAGCGGGAGGGCCAAATGAGCAGTTCTTC
CASSELAGGPNEQFF
>.|TRBV5-6|TRBD2|TRBJ2-1
TGTGCCAGCAGCCGACGGACTAGCGGGATTGTGCCCTACAATGAGCAGTTCTTC
CASSRRTSGIVPYNEQFF
>.|TRBV9|TRBD1|TRBJ2-2
TGTGCCAGCAGCGACCAGACAGGGTCGACCGGGGAGCTGTTTTTT
CASSDQTGSTGELFF
>once|TRBV7-2|.|TRBJ2-3
TGTGCCAGCAGCTTAATCAGCGGAACAGATACGCAGTATTTT
CASSLISGTDTQYF
>once|TRBV5-8|TRBD1|TRBJ1-2
TGTGCCAGCAGCGCGGACAGGGACTCTATGGGCTACACCTTC
CASSADRDSMGYTF
>.|TRBV12-5|TRBD1|TRBJ1-2
TGTGCTAGTGGTTTGGCCCCCGGGACAGGGTATCATGGCTACACCTTC
CASGLAPGTGYHGYTF
>.|TRBV28|.|TRBJ2-3
TGTGCCAGCAGTCTCACAGATACGCAGTATTTT
CASSLTDTQYF
>.|TRBV5-5|.|TRBJ1-5
TGTGCCAGCAGCTTGGCCAAAGGCACGGGGAGCAATCAGCCCCAGCATTTT
CASSLAKGTGSNQPQHF
>.|TRBV28|.|TRBJ2-4
TGTGCCAGCAGTTTATACGGGAAAAACATTCAGTACTTC
CASSLYGKNIQYF
>.|TRBV7-9|TRBD1|TRBJ1-2
TGTGCCAGCAGCTTCCGGGACAGGGGGGGCTACACCTTC
CASSFRDRGGYTF
>once|TRBV11-3|.|TRBJ1-1
TGTGCCAGCAGCTTTGGCGGGGAAGCTTTCTTT
CASSFGGEAFF
>.|TRBV7-2|TRBD1|TRBJ2-1
TGTGCCAGCAGCCCGCGGACAGGGGGCACCTACAATGAGCAGTTCTTC
CASSPRTGGTYNEQFF
>.|TRBV21-1|.|TRBJ2-1
TGTGCCAGCAGCAAAGGTACCGGGAGGGCCAATGAGCAGTTCTTC
CASSKGTGRANEQFF
>.|TRBV6-5|.|TRBJ1-5
TGTGCCAGCAGTTTCGGACAGTCCGATCAGCCCCAGCATTTT
CASSFGQSDQPQHF
>once|TRBV19|.|TRBJ2-7
TGTGCCAGTAGTATAACCCCCGGGTTCTACGAGCAGTACTTC
CASSITPGFYEQYF
>.|TRBV9|.|TRBJ1-1
TGTGCCAGCAGCGTAGGGGTAAGGGGGTTGGGCACTGAAGCTTTCTTT
CASSVGVRGLGTEAFF
>.|TRBV7-2|TRBD1|TRBJ2-7
TGTGCCAGCAGCTTAGCAGGTCGCGGGACAGGAGTTGGCGAGCAGTACTTC
CASSLAGRGTGVGEQYF
>few|TRBV10-3|.|TRBJ2-1
TGTGCCATCAGAGCTAGCGTATCCTACAATGAGCAGTTCTTC
CAIRASVSYNEQFF
>many|TRBV7-2|.|TRBJ2-1
TGTGCCAGCAGCCTCATGGCTAGCCAGAACAATGAGCAGTTCTTC
CASSLMASQNNEQFF
>.|TRBV9|.|TRBJ2-7
TGTGCCAGCAGCGTAGAACCAGGGCAAAGCGAGCAGTACTTC
CASSVEPGQSEQYF
>.|TRBV10-3|.|TRBJ2-1
TGTGCCATCAGTGAGTCGTTAGCCAATGAGCAGTTCTTC
CAISESLANEQFF
>.|TRBV3-1/TRBV3-2|.|TRBJ1-2
TGTGCCAGCAGCCCCGGGACTTTCTATGGCTACACCTTC
CASSPGTFYGYTF
>.|TRBV24-1|.|TRBJ2-3
TGTGCCACCAGTGACACAGCGGACAGCACAGATACGCAGTATTTT
CATSDTADSTDTQYF
>.|TRBV14|.|TRBJ2-1
TGTGCCAGCAGCCCTTACTCGGGAGTGGGGAATGAGCAGTTCTTC
CASSPYSGVGNEQFF
>.|TRBV7-2|.|TRBJ1-1
TGTGCCAGCAGCTACTACGGCACTGAAGCTTTCTTT
CASSYYGTEAFF
>.|TRBV2|.|TRBJ2-1
TGTGCCACTTTGGACTCCGCGCGAGAGCAGTTCTTC
CATLDSAREQFF
>.|TRBV2|TRBD1|TRBJ1-1
TGTGCCAGGAGGGACAGAGAAGCTTTCTTT
CARRDREAFF
>.|TRBV5-6|.|TRBJ2-2
TGTGCCAGCAGCCATGGGGGACTTAGCCAGATAGTGAACACCGGGGAGCTGTTTTTT
CASSHGGLSQIVNTGELFF
>.|TRBV30|.|TRBJ1-2
TGTGCCTGGAGTCTAATACTGGACTATGGCTACACCTTC
CAWSLILDYGYTF